This TCR beta chain was retrieved from a study of PD-L1 blockade in urothelial cancer (dated 2017 in TCRdb). Study-wide context: Every patient began therapy at some point between 2013 and 2015 and was given atezolizumab 1,200 mg intravenously every 3 weeks. Twenty-five of 29 patients were identified as males with urothelial cancer of bladder origin, and a prior smoking history was reported by 18 of 29 patients. Patients had an ECOG performance status of 0 or 1 and had received between 0 and 3 prior chemotherapy regimens. Blood samples were analyzed at 3 weeks after treatment start (second dose) and at 6 weeks after treatment start. A median of around 150,000 T cells and 80,000 to 95,000 unique TCRs was obtained from blood samples, and a median clonality of approximately 0.08 was observed. An exploratory multi-omic analysis was conducted of the somatic, immune and clinical correlates of response to PD-L1 blockade with atezolizumab in urothelial cancer. TCR sequencing covered pretreatment tumor samples and matched, serially collected peripheral blood taken before and after atezolizumab treatment. Durable clinical benefit was defined as a progression-free survival longer than 6 months, and TCR features were additionally tested against progression-free survival and overall survival. Whole exome sequencing and RNA sequencing of pretreatment tumors were performed alongside TCR sequencing in the same patients. Eight to ten patients achieved durable clinical benefit and 20 did not. Under 30 patients had pretreatment blood TCR-seq, about 25 had at least one posttreatment blood collection, and about 25 had tumor TCR-seq.

Each PCR received spiked-in synthetic TCR analog templates so that absolute template abundance could be estimated from read counts. TCRbeta CDR3 regions were amplified from genomic DNA with bias-controlled V and J gene primers using the immunoSEQ assay. Rearranged TCRbeta segments were sequenced at approximately 20X coverage. From the authors' description of their analysis: Clustering was used to correct sequencing errors, and CDR3s were annotated against IMGT so that V, D and J genes could be assigned. Downstream analyses used only productive TCRbeta rearrangements and left out out-of-frame or stop-codon sequences. To compute clonality, Shannon entropy was normalized by the log of the number of unique productive sequences and then subtracted from one. Fisher's exact test with Benjamini-Hochberg correction, using a cutoff of adjusted p below 0.01, was how clones that differed between time points or between blood and tumor were identified. Sourced from immuneACCESS, this table was stored by TCRdb with only in-frame sequences that have V and J called. A share of the clones is absent; for the studies checked, an unresolved V gene accounts for under half, and the remainder has no known explanation. D and trimming come from the DNA, and the V and J calls and clone size come from that table. This sample gives fewer than 90,000 clones in total; around 93% of them show up just once. The biggest ten clones account for approximately 0.89% of the sample.

Concerning this clone itself: Its antigen specificity is not known. Per-nucleotide qualities are absent, and no much larger clonotype sits a single base away.

CDR1 and CDR2 were assigned from the germline V gene (reference sequence) as LNHDA and SQIVND. The CDR3 runs 18 amino acids, cysteine and phenylalanine included. Of all the DNA, just the CDR3 is kept, 54 bases in frame from base 1. The germline V end is reduced by 6 bases and the J end by 3 bases; junction bases left unmatched: 13. Read against the paper, the sample's time point label means: peripheral blood 6 weeks after treatment start. The cohort included some 30 patients with locally advanced or metastatic urothelial carcinoma who were treated at Memorial Sloan Kettering on a trial protocol. Peripheral blood mononuclear cells were collected pretreatment and during treatment, with between 1 and 8 total time points per patient. The Qiagen DNeasy Blood extraction kit was used to purify genomic DNA from total PBMCs and tumor samples. PBMCs were collected pretreatment and during treatment, and were isolated and stored as previously described.

On the study overall, not on this receptor specifically: At 3 weeks after the start of treatment, tumor-associated TCR clones in peripheral blood had expanded more in patients with durable benefit (n ≈ 24, p = 0.022). A pretreatment peripheral blood TCR clonality below the median was linked to improved progression-free and overall survival. Because the sample size was small (n of about 30) and many of the analyses were exploratory, the results are meant to be hypothesis-generating.

Rearrangement joined TRBV19 to TRBJ1-3; 11 of the junction bases match TRBD1. The sequence derives from a woman of 80 years or more with urothelial cancer. The specimen comprised PBMCs, sampled around atezolizumab (anti-PD-L1) treatment. The CDR3: CASRAPDRGRKGGNTIYF. Here is the DNA: TGTGCCAGTAGGGCTCCGGACAGGGGGCGAAAAGGTGGAAACACCATATATTTT.